This is a list of T cell receptor beta chains from one sample in a study of shared clonotypes between healthy human individuals. Profiled with immunoSEQ multiplex PCR; TCRdb holds only in-frame clones, not every one. The table lists 230,000 or so clones, 65% of them singletons, with approximately 10% in the top ten. The sample taken for sequencing was memory CD4+ T cells sorted from blood. The receptors derive from a man aged 25-40 years in good health. The CDR3 runs from the conserved cysteine through the conserved F or W. The D gene is left open where the match is weak. A clone size is listed for some rows: how often the clone was seen (once, few, many), or a class if it is expanded.

cdr3_nt	cdr3_aa	v_call	clone_size	j_call	d_call
TGTGCCAGCACCACCCCAAAAGAGACCCAGTACTTC	CASTTPKETQYF	TRBV2	.	TRBJ2-5	.
TGTGCCAGCGGCCTGGGGAATAACTATGGCTACACCTTC	CASGLGNNYGYTF	TRBV2	.	TRBJ1-2	.
TGTGCCAGTAGTTTCGGGAGGAAACGGGAGCAGTACTTC	CASSFGRKREQYF	TRBV19	.	TRBJ2-7	TRBD2
TGTGCCATCAGTCGGACAGATACCGGCTACGAGCAGTACTTC	CAISRTDTGYEQYF	TRBV10-3	few	TRBJ2-7	.
TGCGCCAGCAGCTTGGGGTGGACTTTTAATGGAAACACCATATATTTT	CASSLGWTFNGNTIYF	TRBV5-1	.	TRBJ1-3	.
TGCGCCAGCAGCTTGGGGACTCCTAGCACAGATACGCAGTATTTT	CASSLGTPSTDTQYF	TRBV5-1	few	TRBJ2-3	.
TGTGCCAGCAGCTCCGTTCAGGTAGCGCAAAATGAGCAGTTCTTC	CASSSVQVAQNEQFF	TRBV11-1	.	TRBJ2-1	.
TGTGCCAGCAGCTTAGCGGACGGATTTAACTATGGCTACACCTTC	CASSLADGFNYGYTF	TRBV7-2	.	TRBJ1-2	.
TGTGCCAGCACCGTGACGGACAGAACCTACAATGAGCAGTTCTTC	CASTVTDRTYNEQFF	TRBV5-5	.	TRBJ2-1	.
TGTGCCAGCACCTCCAGGTTGGGCACTGAAGCTTTCTTT	CASTSRLGTEAFF	TRBV9	.	TRBJ1-1	.
TGTGCCAGCAGCCCCCCAATGATCTCCTACAATGAGCAGTTCTTC	CASSPPMISYNEQFF	TRBV7-8	.	TRBJ2-1	.
TGTGCCAGCAGTCAGGACAGGGGGAGGGAGACCCAGTACTTC	CASSQDRGRETQYF	TRBV6-6	.	TRBJ2-5	TRBD1
TGTGCCAGCTCACCACCTGGAGCGGGAGGCACAGATACGCAGTATTTT	CASSPPGAGGTDTQYF	TRBV18	.	TRBJ2-3	TRBD2
TGTGCCAGCAGTGAGCGTCCGGACCTCCTGAAAGACTATGGCTACACCTTC	CASSERPDLLKDYGYTF	TRBV6-1	few	TRBJ1-2	.
TGTGCCAGCAGCGGGACCACTCGGGGAGAGACCCAGTACTTC	CASSGTTRGETQYF	TRBV6-1	once	TRBJ2-5	.
TGTGCCAGCAGCTTTGGAGGGGGGTCGGTTTCCTACAATGAGCAGTTCTTC	CASSFGGGSVSYNEQFF	TRBV7-8	.	TRBJ2-1	.
TGTGCCAGCAGCCGGAGCCGGTCCCCCGGGGAGCTGTTTTTT	CASSRSRSPGELFF	TRBV28	.	TRBJ2-2	.
TGTGCCATCAGTGAGTCCGCGGGCTATGCCAATGAGCAGTTCTTC	CAISESAGYANEQFF	TRBV10-3	few	TRBJ2-1	.
TGCGCCAGCAGCTTGGCGCACGGGGGACATCTTAATGAAAAACTGTTTTTT	CASSLAHGGHLNEKLFF	TRBV5-1	.	TRBJ1-4	.
TGTGCCAGCGGCTCGCCCGGGGGGACTTCCCTCCTGCAACATTTT	CASGSPGGTSLLQHF	TRBV28	.	TRBJ1-5	.
TGTGCCAGCACCCCCTCCGGGCGGGGCTACGAGCAGTACTTC	CASTPSGRGYEQYF	TRBV5-5	.	TRBJ2-7	.
TGCGCCAGCAGCTTGGTTTCTGGGGAGCTGTTTTTT	CASSLVSGELFF	TRBV5-1	.	TRBJ2-2	.
TGCAGCGTTGATAGCGGCGGGAGGAGCACAGATACGCAGTATTTT	CSVDSGGRSTDTQYF	TRBV29-1	many	TRBJ2-3	TRBD2
TGCAGTGCTAGATACACAGATACGCAGTATTTT	CSARYTDTQYF	TRBV20-1	few	TRBJ2-3	.
TGTGCCAGCTCACCCCCAGGTTGGGCAAACTACAATGAGCAGTTCTTC	CASSPPGWANYNEQFF	TRBV18	.	TRBJ2-1	.
TGTGCCAGCAGCTTCTCCTCTACGACTAGCGCGTCCTCCTACAATGAGCAGTTCTTC	CASSFSSTTSASSYNEQFF	TRBV11-2	.	TRBJ2-1	TRBD2
TGTGCCAGCAGCGTAGGCCCGGCTAACTATGGCTACACCTTC	CASSVGPANYGYTF	TRBV9	few	TRBJ1-2	.
TGTGCCAGTCAGGGGATTGACTACGAGCAGTACTTC	CASQGIDYEQYF	TRBV28	few	TRBJ2-7	.
TGTGCCACCAGCAGGACAGGGGTTGGCTATGGCTACACCTTC	CATSRTGVGYGYTF	TRBV15	once	TRBJ1-2	TRBD1
TGTGCCAGCTCCTATGACAATGAGCAGTTCTTC	CASSYDNEQFF	TRBV25-1	.	TRBJ2-1	.
TGTGCCAGCAGCTTAGAATCGGGGGCTCAGCCCCAGCATTTT	CASSLESGAQPQHF	TRBV11-2	many	TRBJ1-5	.
TGTGCCTGGATGGGCGTTGGGGGTAGGGGCGGCGGTGAAGCTTTCTTT	CAWMGVGGRGGGEAFF	TRBV30	once	TRBJ1-1	.
TGTGCCTGGGAAGTCGGGGGGGCAGATACGCAGTATTTT	CAWEVGGADTQYF	TRBV30	once	TRBJ2-3	TRBD2
TGCAGCGTTGTGTACAACTCCTACGAGCAGTACTTC	CSVVYNSYEQYF	TRBV29-1	.	TRBJ2-7	.
TGCGCCAGCAGCTTGAGGGGGATGGGCACAGATACGCAGTATTTT	CASSLRGMGTDTQYF	TRBV5-1	.	TRBJ2-3	.
TGTGCCAGCAGCCCACGGCGGCAGGGGATCACAGATACGCAGTATTTT	CASSPRRQGITDTQYF	TRBV7-8	.	TRBJ2-3	.
TGTGCCAGCAGCTTCTCTCCGGGGGCGGATGGCTACACCTTC	CASSFSPGADGYTF	TRBV5-5	.	TRBJ1-2	.
TGCGCCAGCAGCCAAGGTGTTGGTGAGCAGTTCTTC	CASSQGVGEQFF	TRBV4-3	.	TRBJ2-1	.
TGTGCCAGCAGTATAGACAGGGGCTCCTACGAGCAGTACTTC	CASSIDRGSYEQYF	TRBV2	.	TRBJ2-7	TRBD1
TGTGCCAGCAGCCTGTGGGGGAGCGGGGCCAACGTCCTGACTTTC	CASSLWGSGANVLTF	TRBV7-8	.	TRBJ2-6	.
TGTGCCAGCAGCCCCAGAGCGGGAGCGGAGACCCAGTACTTC	CASSPRAGAETQYF	TRBV7-2	.	TRBJ2-5	TRBD2
TGCGCCAGCAGCTTGGGACAGGGAAGTGATGGCTACACCTTC	CASSLGQGSDGYTF	TRBV5-1	.	TRBJ1-2	TRBD1
TGTGCCAGCAGTACATCCGGGACACTAGAGCAGTTCTTC	CASSTSGTLEQFF	TRBV6-1	.	TRBJ2-1	.
TGTGCCAGTAACCGTCATTGGAGGGGGCGATGGTATGGCTACACCTTC	CASNRHWRGRWYGYTF	TRBV7-3	.	TRBJ1-2	TRBD1
TGTGCCAGCAGCCATCTGGACAGGGGGATGGATACGCAGTATTTT	CASSHLDRGMDTQYF	TRBV14	few	TRBJ2-3	TRBD1
TGTGCCAGCAGCCCCGCCGCCCCGGATGGCTACACCTTC	CASSPAAPDGYTF	TRBV25-1	.	TRBJ1-2	.
TGTGCCAGCAGCCCGGGGACTAGCGGGAGGGCCTACGAGCAGTACTTC	CASSPGTSGRAYEQYF	TRBV9	few	TRBJ2-7	TRBD2
TGTGCCAGCAGTTTGCTAGGGGGCGCTACCGGGGCCAACGTCCTGACTTTC	CASSLLGGATGANVLTF	TRBV28	few	TRBJ2-6	TRBD1
TGTGCCAGCAGTGAAGGATGGGCAGATACGCAGTATTTT	CASSEGWADTQYF	TRBV6-1	.	TRBJ2-3	.
TGTGCCACCAAGTCTAACTATGGCTACACCTTC	CATKSNYGYTF	TRBV5-5	.	TRBJ1-2	.
TGTGCCAGTAGTGGAATAAGCTCTGGGGCCAACGTCCTGACTTTC	CASSGISSGANVLTF	TRBV19	.	TRBJ2-6	.
TGTGCCAGTAGGAGTTTAGCGGGGGGAGATACGCAGTATTTT	CASRSLAGGDTQYF	TRBV19	.	TRBJ2-3	TRBD2
TGTGCCAGTAGTATAGTGGGACTAGCGGTTAACCAAGAGACCCAGTACTTC	CASSIVGLAVNQETQYF	TRBV19	.	TRBJ2-5	TRBD2
TGTGCCAGCAGTGGACAGGGAATCGACTATGGCTACACCTTC	CASSGQGIDYGYTF	TRBV6-1	.	TRBJ1-2	TRBD1
TGTGCCAGCAGCGATCCTAGCGGGGGGTCCTACGAGCAGTACTTC	CASSDPSGGSYEQYF	TRBV7-9	.	TRBJ2-7	TRBD2